This T cell receptor beta chain was obtained from a study of cytomegalovirus exposure and HLA in healthy donors. A note on this clone: What it binds is not known.

PCR amplification relied on 60 Vbeta primers (plus 13 Jbeta primers). Measured with immunoSEQ multiplex PCR; TCRdb has only the in-frame clones, and not every one. The repertoire holds some 160,000 clones, with around 80% as singletons. Whole-study findings and limits: The authors later linked a missense DCLRE1C variant to TCR beta V- and J-gene trimming.

The specimen sequenced was PBMCs. This TCR derives from a woman between 40 and 55 years old in good health and CMV-seronegative.

CDR3 residues: CAWSVLSSGRTDTQYF. CDR3 sequence (DNA): TGTGCCTGGAGTGTACTATCCAGCGGACGCACAGATACGCAGTATTTT. The rearrangement joins TRBV30 to TRBJ2-3, with D possibly being TRBD2 (5 bases). Germline lookup yields CDR1 GTSNPN and CDR2 SVGIG (reference sequence). CDR3 size: 16 residues. V dropped 0 bases and J dropped 1 base, with 14 bases sitting between them.